The 8 T cell receptor beta chains listed next were all sequenced from one sample in a study of shared clonotypes between healthy human individuals. Profiling relied on immunoSEQ multiplex PCR, and the TCRdb table lists in-frame clones only, not all of them. The sample records hundreds of thousands of clones, over 65% being singletons. Sequenced: memory CD4+ T cells sorted from blood. As for subset: CD45RA-negative fraction. These receptor sequences come from a woman aged 25 to 39 in good health.

This chain connects TRBV27 to TRBJ1-1, with D maybe TRBD1 (6 bases). Germline V gives CDR1 MNHEY, CDR2 SMNVEV (reference sequence). V lost 6 bases and J lost 11, with 28 bases in between. The CDR3 totals 16 residues. CDR3 sequence (DNA): TGTGCCAGCAGGCCCCCGTCGGGGTCGGGGGCGCTCGGGGCTTTCTTT. Its translation is CASRPPSGSGALGAFF.

The V and J genes are TRBV28 and TRBJ2-5; 7 positions agree with TRBD1. The CDR3 is 16 amino acids. The trim removed 1 base at V and 5 bases at J, leaving 10 bases unmatched. Germline values: CDR1 MDHEN, CDR2 SYDVKM. CDR3 protein: CASSLFETGIRETQYF. The CDR3 DNA sequence: TGTGCCAGCAGTTTATTTGAGACAGGGATCAGGGAGACCCAGTACTTC.

On this clone itself: Other nucleotide sequences from this sample produce the same CDR3. The chain links TRBV20-1 to TRBJ2-7, with no clear D. V was cut by 3 bases and J by 4 bases, with 7 bases left in between. The CDR3 contains 11 residues. The V gene's germline CDR1 is DFQATT and CDR2 SNEGSKA (reference sequence). CDR3 amino acids: CSASTGYEQYF. CDR3 in DNA: TGCAGTGCTAGTACGGGTTACGAGCAGTACTTC.

The J gene is TRBJ2-2, the V gene TRBV30; tentatively, D is TRBD2 (5 bases). Germline V CDR1 and CDR2: GTSNPN, SVGIG (reference sequence). Trimming left V 0 bases short and J 6 bases short, with 14 bases between. CDR3 length: 15 amino acids. The CDR3 bases are TGTGCCTGGAGTGTAAAGCGGACCCGGTCCGGGGAGCTGTTTTTT. It specifies CAWSVKRTRSGELFF.

The V and J genes are TRBV5-1 and TRBJ2-7; TRBD1 might be the D (5 bases). Trimming stripped 1 base from V and 2 bases from J, with 7 bases between. The CDR3 spans 13 residues. Germline CDR1 reads SGHRS; CDR2 reads YFSETQ. DNA for the CDR3: TGCGCCAGCAGCTTGCAGGGCCCCTACGAGCAGTACTTC. Its protein is CASSLQGPYEQYF.

The chain is built from TRBV9 and TRBJ2-5; 14 nucleotides align to TRBD2. The CDR3 runs 16 residues. CDR1 SGDLS and CDR2 YYNGEE come from the germline V gene. V was pared by 4 bases and J by 5 bases, with 7 bases of the junction left unmatched. In nucleotides, the CDR3 is TGTGCCAGCAGCCCACGACTAGCGGGAGGGCGGGAGACCCAGTACTTC. The encoded protein is CASSPRLAGGRETQYF.

The CDR3: CASSIKAPSLGGTYEQYF. CDR3 in DNA: TGTGCCAGTAGTATAAAGGCCCCGAGCCTAGGGGGAACCTACGAGCAGTACTTC. The genes are TRBV19 and TRBJ2-7; a weak D match, TRBD1 (6 bases). CDR1 LNHDA and CDR2 SQIVND come from the germline V gene (reference sequence). The CDR3 totals 18 residues. V lost 2 bases, J lost 2 bases, and 22 bases lay in between.

This rearrangement joins TRBV12-5 to TRBJ2-5; possible D gene TRBD2, 5 bases. This CDR3 is built from 14 residues. V lost 5 bases and J lost 3, with 13 bases in between. In germline, CDR1 is LGHNT, CDR2 FRNRAP. DNA for the CDR3: TGTGCTAGTGGTGCGTCGGGATTCGAAGAGACCCAGTACTTC. Translating it yields CASGASGFEETQYF.